The 10 T cell receptor beta chains below come from one sample, sequenced in a study of blood T cell repertoires in COVID-19. Assay used: immunoSEQ multiplex PCR; TCRdb lists only in-frame clones, some missing. The table includes under 200,000 clones, around 80% detected once. The specimen was PBMCs or T cells enriched from blood (not recorded which). The receptors here all came from a man over 45 who had recovered from COVID-19.

This chain joins TRBV10-3 and TRBJ2-5; perhaps TRBD1 as D (6 bases). The CDR3 runs 15 residues. V was cut by 6 bases and J by 3 bases, with 17 bases left in between. Germline lookup yields CDR1 ENHRY and CDR2 SYGVKD. CDR3: CAIRPGTNPKETQYF. CDR3 sequence (DNA): TGTGCCATCAGACCCGGGACAAACCCTAAAGAGACCCAGTACTTC.

The rearrangement links TRBV27 to TRBJ2-2; TRBD2 agrees at 12 bases. Germline V gene sequence: CDR1 MNHEY, CDR2 SMNVEV (reference sequence). Trimming took 7 bases from V and 4 from J; bases not matched to a gene: 4. This CDR3 has 15 amino acids. CDR3 protein: CASKLAGGVTGELFF. The CDR3 bases are TGTGCCAGCAAACTAGCGGGGGGAGTCACCGGGGAGCTGTTTTTT.

This rearrangement joins TRBV6-2 or TRBV6-3 to TRBJ2-3; possibly TRBD2 for D (5 bases). Germline-derived CDR1 and CDR2 are MNHEY and SVGEGT. The length of the CDR3 is 15 residues. V dropped 2 bases and J dropped 7 bases, with 16 bases sitting between them. DNA of the CDR3: TGTGCCAGCAGTTACGAGGGCGGTTGGTCAAATACGCAGTATTTT. As protein: CASSYEGGWSNTQYF.

This clone was picked up one time. This chain links TRBV6-2 or TRBV6-3 with TRBJ2-5; D is perhaps TRBD1 (5 bases). Germline values: CDR1 MNHEY, CDR2 SVGEGT. Trimming cost V 2 bases and J 4 bases, with 14 bases left between them. The CDR3 has 15 residues. The CDR3 coding sequence is TGTGCCAGCAGTTACAGGGGTCAGATCCGAGAGACCCAGTACTTC. It specifies CASSYRGQIRETQYF.

V usage is TRBV19 and J usage is TRBJ2-4, with a possible D match to TRBD1 (5 bases). V was trimmed by 1 base and J by 3 bases, leaving 19 bases between them. Per the germline V gene, CDR1 is LNHDA and CDR2 is SQIVND (reference sequence). The CDR3 runs to 18 residues. The DNA of the CDR3 is TGTGCCAGTAGTATAGTAAAAGGGGAAGGCTTTGGCAAAAACATTCAGTACTTC. As protein: CASSIVKGEGFGKNIQYF.

This chain connects TRBV5-6 to TRBJ2-1; 12 bases fit TRBD1. Germline values: CDR1 SGHDT, CDR2 YYEEEE. V lost 4 bases, J lost 4 bases, and 12 bases stayed unmatched. CDR3 length: 18 residues. The CDR3 reads CASSPYGGGQGAYNEQFF. The CDR3 nucleotides read TGTGCCAGCAGCCCCTACGGAGGGGGACAGGGGGCGTACAATGAGCAGTTCTTC.

V is TRBV5-8 and J is TRBJ1-5, with D tentatively TRBD1 (6 bases). The CDR3 is 16 residues long. Germline CDR1 and CDR2: SGHTS and YDEGEE. The ends were cut back, 4 bases at V and 6 bases at J, with 20 bases in the middle. The CDR3 region is CASSLYKYREGQPQHF. CDR3 DNA sequence: TGTGCCAGCAGCCTTTACAAATACAGGGAGGGTCAGCCCCAGCATTTT.

Concerning this clone: Other DNA sequences in the sample encode the same CDR3. The chain joins TRBV11-2 to TRBJ2-7; possible D gene TRBD1, 6 bases. CDR1 and CDR2 from the germline V gene are SGHAT and FQNNGV. V gave up 5 bases and J gave up 3 bases, with 14 bases separating them. The length of the CDR3 is 14 residues. CDR3 amino acids: CASSPDSRSYEQYF. The DNA of the CDR3 is TGTGCCAGCAGCCCGGACAGTCGGAGCTACGAGCAGTACTTC. Filled out from reference TRBV11-2 and TRBJ2-7, the complete variable domain reads EAGVAQSPRYKIIEKRQSVAFWCNPISGHATLYWYQQILGQGPKLLIQFQNNGVVDDSQLPKDRFSAERLKGVDSTLKIQPAKLEDSAVYLCASSPDSRSYEQYFGPGTRLTVT.

V usage is TRBV7-7 and J usage is TRBJ2-7, with a possible D match to TRBD1 (5 bases). This CDR3 contains 16 residues. Germline assignment: CDR1 SSHAT and CDR2 FNYEAQ (reference sequence). The V end was cut by 5 bases, the J end by 0 bases, with 17 bases between. CDR3 nucleotide sequence: TGTGCCAGCAGCCACGCCTGGGGCCTGTACTCCTACGAGCAGTACTTC. It yields the protein CASSHAWGLYSYEQYF.

The chain couples TRBV27 to TRBJ2-7, with D maybe TRBD1 (5 bases). This CDR3 is 13 amino acids long. V gave up 4 bases and J gave up 4 bases, with 11 bases separating them. Germline assignment: CDR1 MNHEY and CDR2 SMNVEV (reference sequence). The CDR3 nucleotides read TGTGCCAGCAGTTCCAGGGCACAGTACGAGCAGTACTTC. This translates into CASSSRAQYEQYF.